These 22 T cell receptor beta chains came from one sample sequenced in a study of blood T cell repertoires in COVID-19 (TCRdb year 2020). Receptor amplification or capture employed the immunoSEQ multiplex PCR assay. The table comes from immuneACCESS by way of TCRdb, which keeps in-frame sequences with V and J called. Part of the clones is missing from these tables; in studies checked, under half for an unresolved V gene and the rest for unknown reasons. The table for this sample lists hundreds of thousands of clones; around 84% of them were counted only once. The ten largest clones capture approximately 3.6% of the sample. Sequenced input: peripheral blood. Receptor source: a woman younger than 35 with acute or convalescent COVID-19.

The chain uses TRBV5-1 and TRBJ2-5; 9 bases line up with TRBD2. This CDR3 spans 15 amino acids. The V and J ends lost 0 bases and 5 bases, in that order; junction bases with no gene match: 5. CDR1 is SGHRS, CDR2 YFSETQ, per germline. The CDR3, as DNA: TGCGCCAGCAGCTTGGATAGTAGCGGGGGTGAGACCCAGTACTTC. Encoded protein: CASSLDSSGGETQYF.

This clone was observed a single time. The gene calls are TRBV5-1 and TRBJ2-7, with a possible D match to TRBD1 (5 bases). The CDR3 is made up of 13 amino acids. V gave up 0 bases and J gave up 6 bases, with 10 bases separating them. CDR1 SGHRS and CDR2 YFSETQ come from the germline V gene. As DNA, the CDR3 is TGCGCCAGCAGCTTGGATAGGGGCTTCGAGCAGTACTTC. Translating gives CASSLDRGFEQYF.

This clone appeared a single time. This chain joins TRBV5-1 and TRBJ2-3, with D possibly being TRBD1 (6 bases). The CDR3 runs 15 residues. Deletions cut 3 bases from V and 4 bases from J, with 15 bases between. Germline loops: CDR1 SGHRS, CDR2 YFSETQ. The CDR3: CASSWQGGPSDTQYF. The CDR3 nucleotides are TGCGCCAGCAGCTGGCAAGGGGGTCCCTCAGATACGCAGTATTTT.

The table lists this clone with a few counts. The DNA for the CDR3 is TGCGCCAGCAGCCAAGAAGGTTACAGGGAAGAGACCCAGTACTTC. This codes for CASSQEGYREETQYF. V gene TRBV4-1 combines with J gene TRBJ2-5, with D possibly matching TRBD1 (6 bases). Trimming took 0 bases from V and 3 from J, leaving 11 bases between them. CDR1 is MGHRA and CDR2 is YSYEKL in the germline V gene. The CDR3 runs to 15 residues.

This chain joins TRBV3-1 (or the pseudogene TRBV3-2) and TRBJ1-5; 7 nucleotides line up with TRBD1. Per germline, CDR1 LGHDT and CDR2 YNNKEL (reference sequence). CDR3 length: 13 residues. With 1 base clipped from V and 9 bases from J, the junction kept 3 bases outside the gene matches. CDR3 sequence (DNA): TGTGCCAGCAGCCAAGCCACAGGGGCGCCCCAGCATTTT. Its translation: CASSQATGAPQHF.

V gene TRBV5-5 combines with J gene TRBJ2-7, with D unresolved. Germline V gives CDR1 SGHKS, CDR2 YYEKEE (reference sequence). With 2 bases removed from V and 7 bases from J, the gap between germline ends came to 13 bases. This CDR3 has 13 residues. In nucleotides, the CDR3 is TGTGCCAGCAGCTTCGGTCTGAACTTGGAGCAGTACTTC. It yields the protein CASSFGLNLEQYF.

A few counts support this clone. The rearrangement links TRBV9 to TRBJ1-1; D is uncertain. This CDR3 has 14 amino acids. The germline CDR1 and CDR2 sequences are SGDLS and YYNGEE. Trimming left V 4 bases short and J 4 bases short, with 14 bases between. DNA of the CDR3: TGTGCCAGCAGCACCTTCCCGGGTGGCACTGAAGCTTTCTTT. This sequence encodes CASSTFPGGTEAFF.

This CDR3 is CASSPSIALSGANVLTF. The CDR3 DNA follows: TGTGCCAGCAGCCCTTCGATTGCGCTCTCTGGGGCCAACGTCCTGACTTTC. The J gene is TRBJ2-6, the V gene TRBV9; D is undetermined. The CDR3 has 17 amino acids. Germline CDR1 and CDR2: SGDLS and YYNGEE. V lost 4 bases to trimming and J lost 0 bases, with 14 bases between them.

The CDR3 DNA sequence: TGTGCCAGCAGCTTCAATGGAGGTCAGCCCCAGCATTTT. It specifies CASSFNGGQPQHF. The J gene is TRBJ1-5, the V gene TRBV7-9; no clear D. Germline V lookup: CDR1 SEHNR, CDR2 FQNEAQ (reference sequence). The CDR3 covers 13 residues. The V and J ends lost 3 bases and 6 bases respectively, with 9 bases between them.

This clone was seen a single time. The V call is TRBV5-6, the J call TRBJ1-5; maybe TRBD1 (5 bases). Trimming pared 5 bases from V and 0 bases from J, leaving 6 bases between. The CDR3 consists of 13 residues. CDR1 and CDR2 from the germline V gene are SGHDT and YYEEEE. The CDR3 loop is CASRTDSNQPQHF. As DNA, the CDR3 is TGTGCCAGCAGGACAGATAGCAATCAGCCCCAGCATTTT.

The CDR3 loop is CASSLVGQSYEQYF. The CDR3 nucleotides read TGTGCCAGCAGCTTAGTGGGACAGTCCTACGAGCAGTACTTC. The V gene is TRBV11-2, the J gene TRBJ2-7, with 7 bases fitting TRBD1. CDR1 and CDR2 (germline): SGHAT, FQNNGV. V shed 1 base and J 1 base; nucleotides not matched to a gene: 1. The CDR3 length is 14 residues.

The rearrangement uses TRBV10-3 and TRBJ1-1; D unclear. The V end lost 8 bases, the J end lost 5 bases, and 18 bases lay between the germline ends. Looked up from germline, CDR1 is ENHRY and CDR2 is SYGVKD. The CDR3 has 14 amino acids. The CDR3 is CAILNDEEGTEAFF. The CDR3 coding sequence is TGTGCCATCCTTAACGATGAGGAAGGAACTGAAGCTTTCTTT.

This chain joins TRBV2 and TRBJ2-7, with 11 bases that match TRBD2. The CDR3 spans 14 residues. Germline V gene data show CDR1 as SNHLY and CDR2 as FYNNEI. The ends lost 6 bases at V and 2 bases at J; junction bases unmatched: 3. CDR3 in amino acids: CASRILAGAYEQYF. Here the CDR3 DNA reads TGTGCCAGCAGGATACTAGCGGGGGCCTACGAGCAGTACTTC.

CDR3 coding DNA: TGTGCCACCAGTGATCCTGACAGACGATTAGGCTACAATGAGCAGTTCTTC. It codes for CATSDPDRRLGYNEQFF. The chain recombines TRBV24-1 with TRBJ2-1; perhaps TRBD1 as D (5 bases). Deletions cut 3 bases from V and 3 bases from J, with 17 bases between. The CDR3 sequence is 17 residues long. CDR1 KGHDR and CDR2 SFDVKD come from the germline V gene.

The chain recombines TRBV6-2 or TRBV6-3 with TRBJ1-2, with D possibly matching TRBD1 (5 bases). The CDR3 is 18 amino acids. The V end lost 1 base, the J end lost 0 bases, and 18 bases lay between the germline ends. CDR1 MNHEY and CDR2 SVGEGT come from the germline V gene. DNA for the CDR3: TGTGCCAGCAGTTACTGGGCAGGGCAATCGTTAGCTAACTATGGCTACACCTTC. As protein: CASSYWAGQSLANYGYTF.

The V and J genes are TRBV13 and TRBJ2-7, with 7 bases that match TRBD1. Unmatched junction bases numbered 13, after V lost 2 bases and J lost 6 bases. CDR1 and CDR2 (germline): PRHDT, FYEKMQ (reference sequence). The CDR3 totals 16 residues. The CDR3 DNA is TGTGCCAGCAGCTTAATGGGCACAGGGGTCGTGGTCGAGCAGTACTTC. Translated: CASSLMGTGVVVEQYF.

The table lists this clone with a count of one. The chain carries TRBV18 and TRBJ2-1, with a possible D match to TRBD2 (5 bases). Deletions cut 3 bases from V and 6 bases from J, with 12 bases between. The CDR3 is made up of 14 amino acids. CDR1 and CDR2 (germline): KGHSH, LQKENI. DNA for the CDR3: TGTGCCAGCTCACCTATAGGGAGCGCCAATGAGCAGTTCTTC. Translating gives CASSPIGSANEQFF.

This clone appeared a single time. This sequence joins TRBV7-2 and TRBJ2-1; 10 bases are shared with TRBD1. After removal of 5 bases from V and 9 bases from J, the junction contained 7 bases not matched to a gene. Germline V gene data show CDR1 as SGHTA and CDR2 as FQGNSA. CDR3 length equals 14 residues. In DNA form, the CDR3 reads TGTGCCAGCAGCCCCCGGGACAGGGGATTTGAGCAGTTCTTC. The encoded protein is CASSPRDRGFEQFF. Supplemented by reference TRBV7-2 and TRBJ2-1, the full variable domain reads GAGVSQSPSNKVTEKGKDVELRCDPISGHTALYWYRQSLGQGLEFLIYFQGNSAPDKSGLPSDRFSAERTGGSVSTLTIQRTQQEDSAVYLCASSPRDRGFEQFFGPGTRLTVL.

The chain has TRBV19 and TRBJ2-7, with 9 bases identical to TRBD1. Germline values: CDR1 LNHDA, CDR2 SQIVND (reference sequence). This CDR3 has 14 amino acids. The V and J ends lost 6 bases and 4 bases, in that order; junction bases with no gene match: 7. The CDR3 DNA is TGTGCCAGTAGATGGGGACAGGGAGTTTACGAGCAGTACTTC. Encoded protein: CASRWGQGVYEQYF.

The gene calls are TRBV4-1 and TRBJ2-3; 11 bases are a match to TRBD1. CDR1 MGHRA and CDR2 YSYEKL come from the germline V gene. This CDR3 region has 14 residues. Germline trimming cut 0 bases from V and 12 bases from J; bases unmatched to any gene: 5. CDR3 in amino acids: CASSQDPRTGGQYF. CDR3 DNA: TGCGCCAGCAGCCAAGATCCCCGGACAGGGGGCCAGTATTTT.

This sequence joins TRBV6-1 and TRBJ2-7; D unclear. Looked up from germline, CDR1 is MNHNS and CDR2 is SASEGT. V shed 3 bases and J shed 6 bases, with 6 bases lying between them. CDR3 length: 11 amino acids. The CDR3 region is CASSDPREQYF. The CDR3 coding sequence is TGTGCCAGCAGTGATCCCCGCGAGCAGTACTTC.

The chain has TRBV7-3 and TRBJ2-1; maybe TRBD1 (6 bases). Germline V CDR1 and CDR2: SGHTA, FQGTGA. This CDR3 has 15 amino acids. Between the trimmed V and J ends, which lost 4 bases and 0 bases, there was a span of 10 bases. In nucleotides, the CDR3 is TGTGCCAGCAGCTCTCGACAGGACTCCTACAATGAGCAGTTCTTC. It is translated as CASSSRQDSYNEQFF.